Listed here are 14 T cell receptor beta chains from one sample, sequenced in a study of blood T cells in healthy people across ages. The use of a sample-barcoded 5' primer and a J-beta primer mix characterized a second PCR of about 6 to 11 cycles. TCRdb re-called the 5' RACE reads with MiXCR, one entry per CDR3 protein. This sample yields 650,000 to 700,000 distinct CDR3 sequences, of which approximately 29% are seen a single time; roughly 14% belongs to the top ten. The material sequenced was blood. These TCRs come from a woman aged 80 or over in good health.

The chain joins TRBV27 to TRBJ2-7; tentatively, D is TRBD1 (8 bases). Germline-derived CDR1 and CDR2 are MNHEY and SMNVEV (reference sequence). This CDR3 is 14 amino acids long. V was pared by 7 bases and J by 2 bases, with 15 bases between. This chain's CDR3 is CASKRDRSTYEQYF. Here the CDR3 DNA reads TGTGCCAGCAAGCGGGACAGGTCCACCTACGAGCAGTACTTC.

In the case of this clonotype: A clone one base away is much larger, so this may be a read error. The J gene is TRBJ2-7, the V gene TRBV9, with 8 bases fitting TRBD2. The CDR3 is 15 amino acids. Per the germline V gene, CDR1 is SGDLS and CDR2 is YYNGEE. The CDR3 DNA follows: TGTGCCGGCAGCGTAGCGGGGACGCGGTCCTACGAGCAGTACTTC. Its protein is CAGSVAGTRSYEQYF.

Written as DNA, the CDR3 is TGCAGCGCCGATCACGGACAGACTAACTATGGCTACACCTTC. Translated, it gives CSADHGQTNYGYTF. The chain employs TRBV29-1 and TRBJ1-2, with D perhaps matching TRBD1 (6 bases). Deletions cut 7 bases from V and 0 bases from J, with 15 bases between. There are 14 residues in the CDR3. Per the germline V gene, CDR1 is SQVTM and CDR2 is ANQGSEA.

The V gene is TRBV5-1, the J gene TRBJ2-4, with 8 bases fitting TRBD2. CDR3 length equals 16 residues. V was clipped by 0 bases and J by 0 bases; unmatched bases: 2. The V gene's germline CDR1 is SGHRS and CDR2 YFSETQ. The CDR3 loop reads CASSLDAGGAKNIQYF. The CDR3 DNA reads as TGCGCCAGCAGCTTGGATGCGGGGGGAGCCAAAAACATTCAGTACTTC. The variable domain in full, completed from reference TRBV5-1 and TRBJ2-4, reads KAGVTQTPRYLIKTRGQQVTLSCSPISGHRSVSWYQQTPGQGLQFLFEYFSETQRNKGNFPGRFSGRQFSNSRSEMNVSTLELGDSALYLCASSLDAGGAKNIQYFGAGTRLSVL.

In its sample, this clonotype was seen a few times. This chain uses TRBV29-1 with TRBJ2-7; D is perhaps TRBD2 (5 bases). Trimming pared 4 bases from V and 3 bases from J, leaving 10 bases between. Germline V gene sequence: CDR1 SQVTM, CDR2 ANQGSEA. The CDR3 is 12 residues long. CDR3 nucleotides: TGCAGCGTTGCGGGGAGAGGCTACGAGCAGTACTTC. Protein sequence: CSVAGRGYEQYF.

The chain has TRBV4-1 and TRBJ1-6, with D possibly TRBD1 on 5 matching bases. With 3 bases removed from V and 7 bases from J, the gap between germline ends came to 16 bases. The CDR3 has 16 amino acids. Germline CDR1 and CDR2: MGHRA and YSYEKL. The CDR3: CASSHPGGHVNSPLHF. The CDR3 DNA sequence: TGCGCCAGCAGCCACCCAGGAGGACATGTGAATTCACCCCTCCACTTT.

The chain is built from TRBV5-1 and TRBJ2-3, with 10 positions matching TRBD2. The CDR3 is 16 residues long. Looked up from germline, CDR1 is SGHRS and CDR2 is YFSETQ. The V gene end was trimmed by 5 bases and the J gene end by 1 base; junction bases not matched to a gene: 7. CDR3 DNA: TGCGCCAGCAGAAATTATCTAGCGGGGGGCACAGATACGCAGTATTTT. Translated: CASRNYLAGGTDTQYF.

This clonotype was detected ten times or more. The chain recombines TRBV7-2 with TRBJ2-1; unclear D gene. CDR3 size: 14 residues. The V and J ends lost 0 bases and 4 bases respectively, with 7 bases between them. Germline assignment: CDR1 SGHTA and CDR2 FQGNSA. The DNA of the CDR3 is TGTGCCAGCAGCTTAGCCAGGAGATACAATGAGCAGTTCTTC. Amino acid sequence: CASSLARRYNEQFF.

This clonotype appeared many times. This rearrangement joins TRBV2 to TRBJ2-6; no reliable D call. CDR3 length: 16 residues. The V end was cut by 4 bases, the J end by 2 bases, with 12 bases between. CDR1 SNHLY and CDR2 FYNNEI come from the germline V gene. In nucleotides, the CDR3 is TGTGCCAGCAGTGTCCCTGGGCCTACTGGGGCCAACGTCCTGACTTTC. It translates to CASSVPGPTGANVLTF.

This clonotype was recorded many times. This chain connects TRBV9 to TRBJ2-3; D perhaps matches TRBD2 (6 bases). CDR1 is SGDLS, CDR2 YYNGEE, per germline. Trimming shortened V by 0 bases and J by 1 base, and 12 bases separated the two germline ends. This CDR3 region has 16 residues. The CDR3 bases are TGTGCCAGCAGCGTAGCTACGGGGGATCGCACAGATACGCAGTATTTT. This codes for CASSVATGDRTDTQYF. Full variable domain (remainder filled in from reference TRBV9 and TRBJ2-3): DSGVTQTPKHLITATGQRVTLRCSPRSGDLSVYWYQQSLDQGLQFLIQYYNGEERAKGNILERFSAQQFPDLHSELNLSSLELGDSALYFCASSVATGDRTDTQYFGPGTRLTVL.

CDR3 DNA sequence: TGCAGTGCTAGAGATGGGAAACAGATAGGAAACACCATATATTTT. Translated, it gives CSARDGKQIGNTIYF. The chain couples TRBV20-1 to TRBJ1-3; D is unresolved. Germline V gene sequence: CDR1 DFQATT, CDR2 SNEGSKA (reference sequence). CDR3 length: 15 amino acids. Trimming took 0 bases from V and 4 from J, leaving 13 bases between them.

This clonotype was picked up many times. This chain joins TRBV3-1 and TRBJ2-1, with TRBD2 matching over 7 bases. Trimming took 4 bases from V and 5 from J; bases not matched to a gene: 11. This CDR3 has 16 residues. The V gene's germline CDR1 is LGHDT and CDR2 YNNKEL (reference sequence). The CDR3 region is CASSLRRGVNNNEQFF. The CDR3 nucleotides are TGTGCCAGCAGCCTCCGTCGGGGGGTGAATAACAATGAGCAGTTCTTC.

This clonotype was recorded a few times. The chain couples TRBV11-1 to TRBJ1-6; 7 nucleotides agree with TRBD1. J lost 10 bases, V lost 4 bases, and 4 bases had no gene match. CDR3 size: 13 residues. In germline, CDR1 is SGHAT, CDR2 FQDESV (reference sequence). The CDR3 nucleotides are TGTGCCAGCAGCTACGACAGGGACTCACCCCTCCACTTT. It encodes CASSYDRDSPLHF.

This clonotype showed up many times. The J gene is TRBJ1-4, the V gene TRBV27; maybe TRBD1 (5 bases). V was trimmed by 1 base and J by 0 bases, leaving 12 bases between them. The CDR3 totals 17 residues. Germline V gene data show CDR1 as MNHEY and CDR2 as SMNVEV (reference sequence). In DNA, the CDR3 is TGTGCCAGCAGTTTATGGGGGTATGAAGCAACTAATGAAAAACTGTTTTTT. Translating it yields CASSLWGYEATNEKLFF.